This T cell receptor beta chain was recovered during a study of OX40 agonist ivuxolimab in advanced cancers. Study information: It was permissible to have had prior anti-PD-1, anti-PD-L1 or anti-CTLA-4 therapy, and around 43% had some.

CDR1 SGHRS and CDR2 YFSETQ come from the germline V gene. V lost 4 bases and J 4 bases, leaving 6 bases between the germline ends. The CDR3 covers 12 residues. Using immunoSEQ multiplex PCR, the repertoire was profiled, and TCRdb retains in-frame clones only, with some absent. The sample has roughly 57,000 clones; around 90% are singletons. The sample here was CD4+ or CD8+ T cells sorted from blood, taken in a trial of the OX40 agonist ivuxolimab. The TCR was taken from an adult with an advanced solid tumor such as melanoma, head and neck, liver or kidney cancer. The chain links TRBV5-1 to TRBJ2-1; D gene uncertain. The CDR3: CASSLVYNEQFF. The CDR3 nucleotides read TGCGCCAGCAGCCTAGTTTACAATGAGCAGTTCTTC.